This TCR beta chain was recorded in a study of T cell repertoires in cytomegalovirus infection. Study-wide context: Carrying CMV and the relevant HLA type showed in public TCR beta signatures. Regarding the study as a whole: Identification of carriers of CMV plus the relevant HLA was achieved through cumulative public TCR beta family frequency.

TCRdb used MiXCR to reprocess the reads, holding one entry per CDR3 protein. Among about a million distinct CDR3 sequences listed, roughly 30% were seen once. There are many counts of this clonotype. Its cognate antigen is unknown. V lost 2 bases to trimming and J lost 8 bases, with 12 bases between them. CDR3 size: 13 residues. The V gene's germline CDR1 is SGHTA and CDR2 FQGNSA. The clonotype was recovered from a human donor in good health (CMV status not recorded). Some clones in this sample may be carry-over from other donors' samples. The chain uses TRBV7-2 and TRBJ1-1; D might be TRBD1 (6 bases). The specimen comprised cultured CD8+ T cells from PBMCs, sampled from culture after CMV antigen stimulation. CDR3 coding DNA: TGTGCCAGCAGCTTAAATCCCACAGGGGAAGCTTTCTTT. Protein product: CASSLNPTGEAFF.